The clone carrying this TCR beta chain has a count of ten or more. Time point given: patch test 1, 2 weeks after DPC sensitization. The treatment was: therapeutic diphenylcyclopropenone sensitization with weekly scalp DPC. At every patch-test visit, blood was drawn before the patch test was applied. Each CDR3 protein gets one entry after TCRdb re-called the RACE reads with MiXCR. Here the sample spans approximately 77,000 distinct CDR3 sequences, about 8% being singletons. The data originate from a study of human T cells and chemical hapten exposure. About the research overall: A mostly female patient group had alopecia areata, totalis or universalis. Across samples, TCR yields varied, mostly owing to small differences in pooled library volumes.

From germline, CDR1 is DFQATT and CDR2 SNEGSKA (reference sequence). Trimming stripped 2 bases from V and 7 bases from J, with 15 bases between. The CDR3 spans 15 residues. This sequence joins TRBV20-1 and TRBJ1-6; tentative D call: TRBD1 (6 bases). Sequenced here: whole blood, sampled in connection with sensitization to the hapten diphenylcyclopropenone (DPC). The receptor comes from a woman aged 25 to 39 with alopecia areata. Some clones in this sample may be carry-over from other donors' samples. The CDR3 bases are TGCAGTGCTAGATTAAATGGACAGACCAATTCACCCCTCCACTTT. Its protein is CSARLNGQTNSPLHF.